This TCR beta chain was sequenced for a study of T-cell memory formation after mild COVID-19 (dated by TCRdb to the early 2020s). Context from the whole study: Most TCR sequence clusters were specific to one of the two donors. Longitudinal TCRalpha and TCRbeta repertoire sequencing tracked T-cell clones expanding and contracting after mild COVID-19 in two donors. The cohort comprised two young, previously healthy adult volunteers, one female and one male.

Looking up the germline V gene yields CDR1 MNHNS and CDR2 SASEGT. There are 16 amino acids in the CDR3, from cysteine to phenylalanine inclusive. Of the read, only the CDR3 DNA is kept; its 48 bases are in frame from base 1. V gives up 0 bases and J gives up 0 bases, and the segment between their germline ends measures 11 bases. The investigation overall reported the following: Clones contracting from day 15 to 85 had balanced CD4/CD8 phenotypes, while a second wave expanding from day 15 to 37 was biased towards CD4+. Contracting CD4+ clones were found mainly in CM and EM memory subsets, while CD8+ clones were enriched in EMRA. The study covered only a couple of mild cases, and larger cohorts including severe cases with pre-infection samples were considered necessary. Some responding clones were detected in pre-infection memory, which suggested that pre-existing cross-reactive memory T cells had joined the SARS-CoV-2 response. SARS-CoV-2 specificity of the second-wave clones peaking on day 37 was not confirmed.

Ficoll-Paque density gradient centrifugation was the method used to isolate PBMCs. Sequenced using an Illumina NovaSeq 6000. Using 5'RACE with constant-segment primers, TCRalpha and TCRbeta cDNA libraries were constructed, with sample barcodes and unique molecular identifiers added in the process. Trizol reagent was used to extract RNA from every sample. The libraries were amplified in two PCR steps, and the second step added a second sample barcode and Illumina TruSeq adapters. Sequencing of libraries was performed on an Illumina NovaSeq with 2 x 150 bp paired-end reads. The authors' analysis ran thus. Reads were demultiplexed and collapsed into UMI-guided consensus sequences with migec v1.2.7. Using mixcr v2.1.11, UMI consensuses were aligned to TRA and TRB V and J templates and then assembled into clonotypes. A clonotype was counted as expanded or contracted only when both edgeR and NoisET called the clonotype significant, with the noise models trained on biological replicates. For edgeR calls, the cutoffs were a false discovery rate-adjusted p below 0.01 and a log2 fold-change threshold of 1. As an exploratory analysis of dynamics, PCA with hierarchical clustering was applied to max-normalized trajectories of the 1000 most abundant clonotypes. Each responding clone was given a CD4 or CD8 phenotype based on the CD4+ and CD8+ repertoires, which had been sequenced separately. TCRdb passed the public sequencing reads through fastp at Q25 and MiXCR, retaining productive beta sequences. Rows are unified per CDR3 protein, each entry keeping the most common DNA and genes. TCRdb, not the original authors, processed these V and J calls. Present in this sample are around 200,000 distinct CDR3 sequences, 9.5% of which were seen just once. The ten largest clonotypes hold 3.5% of the sample.

This clonotype was counted only a few times. Its antigen is not yet known. No base quality values were provided; no much bigger clone lies one nucleotide off. The receptor was derived from a man younger than 35 who had mild COVID-19 (a few samples of this study predate the infection). The sample titles of this study are shuffled in the database, so cell type and time point are left out; the donor was told from shared clones. The chain is made from TRBV6-1 and TRBJ1-1; no D gene can be assigned with confidence. Source material: PBMCs or a T cell subset sorted from them (not recorded which). For the CDR3, the sequence is CASSEALPSVNTEAFF. The sequenced DNA is TGTGCCAGCAGTGAAGCGCTTCCTTCTGTGAACACTGAAGCTTTCTTT.